A selection of T cell receptor beta chains follows, all from one sample in a study of beta chain features in type 1 diabetes. Data came from immunoSEQ multiplex PCR; TCRdb stores just in-frame clones and leaves some out. Among some 160,000 clones, roughly 9% were seen once, and the ten largest hold 0.7%. The sample consisted of central memory CD4+ T cells from blood. Every receptor here comes from a woman in her thirties with type 1 diabetes. The CDR3 runs from the conserved cysteine through the conserved F or W. The D gene is left open where the match is weak. Where a row states a size, it is once, few, many or the class of an expanded clone; other rows omit it.

CDR3 protein | CDR3 DNA | J gene | clone size | D gene | V gene
CASSGNQAGANVLTF | TGTGCCAGCAGCGGGAACCAAGCCGGGGCCAACGTCCTGACTTTC | TRBJ2-6 | few | . | TRBV2
CASISVNEQFF | TGTGCCAGCATTAGCGTGAATGAGCAGTTCTTC | TRBJ2-1 | . | . | TRBV7-2
CSAIRGETQYF | TGCAGTGCTATAAGGGGGGAGACCCAGTACTTC | TRBJ2-5 | few | . | TRBV20-1
CASSPPGYTEAFF | TGTGCCAGCAGTCCTCCGGGGTACACTGAAGCTTTCTTT | TRBJ1-1 | . | . | TRBV6-5
CASSLTVSGSTDTQYF | TGTGCCAGCAGCTTAACGGTCAGCGGGAGCACAGATACGCAGTATTTT | TRBJ2-3 | few | . | TRBV7-3
CASSQSGDTQYF | TGTGCCAGCAGCCAATCAGGAGATACGCAGTATTTT | TRBJ2-3 | . | . | TRBV14
CASSQRTGGTDTQYF | TGTGCCAGCAGTCAGCGGACAGGGGGTACAGATACGCAGTATTTT | TRBJ2-3 | . | TRBD1 | TRBV6-5
CSAGGQGTNGYTF | TGCAGCGCCGGTGGACAGGGTACAAACGGCTACACCTTC | TRBJ1-2 | few | TRBD1 | TRBV29-1
CASSLTSDMEQYF | TGTGCCAGCAGCTTAACGTCGGACATGGAGCAGTACTTC | TRBJ2-7 | . | . | TRBV7-3
CASSQLEGTQYF | TGTGCCAGCAGTCAGCTAGAGGGTACGCAGTATTTT | TRBJ2-3 | . | . | TRBV7-3
CASSLTGPSNQPQHF | TGTGCCAGTAGTCTGACAGGACCTAGCAATCAGCCCCAGCATTTT | TRBJ1-5 | few | . | TRBV19
CASSSISSYEQYF | TGTGCCAGCAGCTCAATCAGCTCCTACGAGCAGTACTTC | TRBJ2-7 | . | . | TRBV13
CASRRSGSSYNEQFF | TGTGCCAGCAGACGGAGCGGGAGCTCCTACAATGAGCAGTTCTTC | TRBJ2-1 | . | TRBD2 | TRBV28
CASSYVGAYNEQFF | TGTGCCAGCAGTTACGTGGGGGCTTACAATGAGCAGTTCTTC | TRBJ2-1 | few | . | TRBV6-5
CASTAGGEQFF | TGTGCCAGCACCGCGGGCGGGGAGCAGTTCTTC | TRBJ2-1 | . | . | TRBV7-3
CSVETGAGGYTF | TGCAGCGTTGAGACAGGGGCGGGGGGCTACACCTTC | TRBJ1-2 | . | TRBD1 | TRBV29-1
CASSLLTSGTLTGELFF | TGCGCCAGCAGCTTACTGACTAGCGGGACCCTCACCGGGGAGCTGTTTTTT | TRBJ2-2 | few | TRBD2 | TRBV5-1
CASTGGRGAEQFF | TGTGCCAGCACGGGCGGGAGGGGTGCAGAGCAGTTCTTC | TRBJ2-1 | few | TRBD2 | TRBV28
CASSLVAGGRVAKNIQYF | TGTGCCAGCAGCTTAGTGGCGGGAGGAAGAGTAGCCAAAAACATTCAGTACTTC | TRBJ2-4 | few | TRBD2 | TRBV11-1